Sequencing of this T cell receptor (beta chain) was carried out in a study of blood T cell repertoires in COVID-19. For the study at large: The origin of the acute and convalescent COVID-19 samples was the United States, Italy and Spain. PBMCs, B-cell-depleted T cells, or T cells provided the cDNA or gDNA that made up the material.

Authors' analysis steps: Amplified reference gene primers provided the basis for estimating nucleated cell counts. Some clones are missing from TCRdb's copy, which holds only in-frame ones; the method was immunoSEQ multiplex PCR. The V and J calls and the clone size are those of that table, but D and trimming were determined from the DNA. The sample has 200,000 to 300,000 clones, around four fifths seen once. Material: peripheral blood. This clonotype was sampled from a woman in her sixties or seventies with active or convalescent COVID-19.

DNA for the CDR3: TGCGCCAGCAGTGAGTCAGGTGGGAGACAAGAGACCCAGTACTTC. Its protein is CASSESGGRQETQYF. The chain recombines TRBV10-2 with TRBJ2-5; TRBD2 might be the D (5 bases). The germline CDR1 and CDR2 sequences are WSHSY and SAAADI. The CDR3 extends over 15 amino acids. V lost 0 bases and J 2 bases, leaving 10 bases between the germline ends.